These 25 T cell receptor beta chains were sequenced from one sample in a study of cytomegalovirus exposure and HLA in healthy donors. TCRdb keeps only in-frame clones here, not all; method: immunoSEQ multiplex PCR. The repertoire has tens of thousands of clones, approximately 93% of them found once; the top ten carry about 3.8%. The source material was PBMCs. The source is a woman under 40 in good health and CMV-seronegative.

The chain is built from TRBV4-1 and TRBJ1-5; possible D gene TRBD1, 6 bases. The CDR3 has 16 residues. The germline V gene encodes CDR1 MGHRA and CDR2 YSYEKL. Deletions cut 0 bases from V and 4 bases from J, with 13 bases between. CDR3 residues: CASSQESQGDNQPQHF. Written as DNA, the CDR3 is TGCGCCAGCAGCCAAGAGTCACAGGGCGATAATCAGCCCCAGCATTTT.

The V and J genes are TRBV2 and TRBJ1-3; possibly TRBD1 for D (5 bases). Per germline, CDR1 SNHLY and CDR2 FYNNEI. Trimming left V 2 bases short and J 3 bases short, with 8 bases between. The CDR3 sequence is 14 residues long. This CDR3 reads CASSESGNGNTIYF. The CDR3 nucleotides read TGTGCCAGCAGTGAATCAGGGAATGGAAACACCATATATTTT.

The chain recombines TRBV27 with TRBJ2-3, with TRBD2 identical over 12 bases. The CDR3 length is 18 residues. The V and J ends lost 3 bases and 3 bases, in that order; junction bases with no gene match: 10. CDR1 MNHEY and CDR2 SMNVEV come from the germline V gene (reference sequence). The CDR3 loop reads CASSFGRLAGASTDTQYF. DNA of the CDR3: TGTGCCAGCAGTTTCGGGCGACTAGCGGGGGCTTCGACAGATACGCAGTATTTT.

On this clone itself: A junction boundary mismatches the germline segment, possibly from a read error. The chain couples TRBV4-1 to TRBJ2-5; 9 bases are a match to TRBD2. The CDR3 spans 16 residues. CDR1 and CDR2 (germline): MGHRA, YSYEKL. For the CDR3, the DNA is TGCGCCAGCAGCCAAGGTCCGCGGGGGGGCCAAAAGACCCAGTACTTC. As protein: CASSQGPRGGQKTQYF.

Notes on this clone: No DNA is shown, since the ends of the CDR3 on it are uncertain; the CDR3 is the one TCRdb lists. The chain has TRBV5-1 and TRBJ2-5; the tabulated D call, TRBD2, remains unverified against the DNA. The CDR3 is 15 amino acids long, termini counted. Germline V CDR1 and CDR2: SGHRS, YFSETQ. The CDR3 loop reads CASSTSGGQQETQYF.

The V call is TRBV28, the J call TRBJ2-7; the match to TRBD1 covers 9 bases. V gave up 1 base and J gave up 2 bases; unmatched junction bases: 3. This CDR3 has 15 residues. In germline, CDR1 is MDHEN, CDR2 SYDVKM. As DNA, the CDR3 is TGTGCCAGCAGTTTATCAAGGGACAGGGCCTACGAGCAGTACTTC. Its translation is CASSLSRDRAYEQYF.

The chain links TRBV7-2 to TRBJ1-5, with 11 bases that match TRBD1. The V segment lost 5 bases and the J segment 5 bases; nucleotides outside the gene matches: 5. CDR1 is SGHTA, CDR2 FQGNSA, per germline. This CDR3 is built from 15 residues. Written as DNA, the CDR3 is TGTGCCAGCAGCCCGGGACAGGGGGTTCATCAGCCCCAGCATTTT. Amino acid sequence: CASSPGQGVHQPQHF. Full variable domain (rest looked up from reference TRBV7-2 and TRBJ1-5): GAGVSQSPSNKVTEKGKDVELRCDPISGHTALYWYRQSLGQGLEFLIYFQGNSAPDKSGLPSDRFSAERTGGSVSTLTIQRTQQEDSAVYLCASSPGQGVHQPQHFGDGTRLSIL.

The chain is built from TRBV1 and TRBJ2-4; the table's D call, TRBD2, was not checked against the DNA. TRBV1 is noted as a pseudogene. CDR3 length: 11 residues. In DNA form, the CDR3 reads TGCACCAGCAGCCCCGAAAACATTCAGTACTTC. Protein sequence: CTSSPENIQYF.

The gene calls are TRBV29-1 and TRBJ2-7; 8 bases line up with TRBD1. The CDR3 contains 14 residues. Germline trimming cut 6 bases from V and 5 bases from J; bases unmatched to any gene: 12. Germline CDR1 reads SQVTM; CDR2 reads ANQGSEA. The CDR3: CSVSNRGVRNEQYF. In nucleotides, the CDR3 is TGCAGCGTGTCCAACAGGGGGGTGCGCAACGAGCAGTACTTC.

In this sample, this clone turned up once. V gene TRBV5-1 combines with J gene TRBJ2-3; 13 nucleotides agree with TRBD2. The CDR3 extends over 15 amino acids. The germline V gene encodes CDR1 SGHRS and CDR2 YFSETQ. V gave up 3 bases and J gave up 9 bases; unmatched junction bases: 7. The CDR3 sequence is CASSSTSGRTLTQYF. The CDR3, as DNA: TGCGCCAGCAGCTCGACTAGCGGGAGGACTTTAACGCAGTATTTT.

V gene TRBV10-2 combines with J gene TRBJ1-5; 8 nucleotides line up with TRBD1. The CDR3 is 18 residues long. Per the germline V gene, CDR1 is WSHSY and CDR2 is SAAADI. The V and J ends lost 6 bases and 3 bases, in that order; junction bases with no gene match: 16. DNA of the CDR3: TGCGCCAGCAGCCCCCCTCCTACAGAGGACAGGGCCAATCAGCCCCAGCATTTT. Protein sequence: CASSPPPTEDRANQPQHF.

The genes are TRBV7-2 and TRBJ2-1; 7 nucleotides agree with TRBD2. Germline values: CDR1 SGHTA, CDR2 FQGNSA. Germline trimming cut 0 bases from V and 6 bases from J; bases unmatched to any gene: 17. The CDR3 loop spans 19 amino acids. The CDR3 loop reads CASSLAIEGGRSGLNEQFF. CDR3 coding DNA: TGTGCCAGCAGCTTAGCGATAGAGGGCGGGAGATCAGGCCTCAATGAGCAGTTCTTC.

The CDR3 loop is CASSFTGGGSNQPQHF. The CDR3 DNA sequence: TGTGCCAGCAGTTTCACAGGGGGCGGAAGCAATCAGCCCCAGCATTTT. This chain links TRBV28 with TRBJ1-5; 9 nucleotides line up with TRBD1. This CDR3 spans 16 amino acids. Germline loops: CDR1 MDHEN, CDR2 SYDVKM. Trimming at V came to 3 bases and at J to 1 base, leaving 4 bases not matched to a gene. The whole variable domain, remainder taken from reference TRBV28 and TRBJ1-5, is DVKVTQSSRYLVKRTGEKVFLECVQDMDHENMFWYRQDPGLGLRLIYFSYDVKMKEKGDIPEGYSVSREKKERFSLILESASTNQTSMYLCASSFTGGGSNQPQHFGDGTRLSIL.

CDR3 region: CASSPGQNYNEQFF. The CDR3 coding sequence is TGTGCCAGCTCACCCGGACAGAACTACAATGAGCAGTTCTTC. The gene calls are TRBV18 and TRBJ2-1; tentatively, D is TRBD1 (6 bases). In germline, CDR1 is KGHSH, CDR2 LQKENI. Between the trimmed V and J ends, which lost 3 bases and 3 bases, there was a span of 9 bases. The CDR3 has 14 amino acids.

The chain recombines TRBV25-1 with TRBJ2-1, with 12 bases that match TRBD2. CDR1 MGHDK and CDR2 SYGVNS come from the germline V gene. The CDR3 consists of 16 residues. The junction had 14 bases not matched to a gene; V was cut back by 9 bases and J by 8 bases. In DNA, the CDR3 is TGTGCCAGGACGACCCGATCTAGCGGGGGGGCTCATGAGCAGTTCTTC. It is translated as CARTTRSSGGAHEQFF.

The chain combines TRBV4-2 with TRBJ2-5; 9 positions match TRBD2. V was pared by 0 bases and J by 0 bases, with 11 bases of the junction left unmatched. The germline gives CDR1 LGHNA, CDR2 YNFKEQ. The CDR3 totals 19 residues. The chain's CDR3 is CASSQDRSGSGGYQETQYF. The CDR3 DNA reads as TGTGCCAGCAGCCAAGATCGTTCAGGTAGCGGGGGATACCAAGAGACCCAGTACTTC.

This chain joins TRBV10-2 and TRBJ2-7, with D tentatively TRBD1 (6 bases). Between the trimmed V and J ends, which lost 4 bases and 3 bases, there was a span of 13 bases. The length of the CDR3 is 14 residues. Germline CDR1 reads WSHSY; CDR2 reads SAAADI. The DNA of the CDR3 is TGCGCCAGCAGTGGATACAGGGAAAACTACGAGCAGTACTTC. Its translation: CASSGYRENYEQYF.

The CDR3 DNA follows: TGCGCCAGCAGCTTGGACAGGGTTTTGGAGACCCAGTACTTC. Translation gives CASSLDRVLETQYF. The rearrangement uses TRBV5-1 and TRBJ2-5, with a possible D match to TRBD1 (6 bases). The CDR3 covers 14 residues. The germline V gene has CDR1 SGHRS and CDR2 YFSETQ. Trimming left V 0 bases short and J 5 bases short, with 11 bases between.

V gene TRBV5-1 combines with J gene TRBJ2-5; 9 bases are shared with TRBD2. Germline assignment: CDR1 SGHRS and CDR2 YFSETQ. V lost 9 bases, J lost 5 bases, and 11 bases stayed unmatched. The CDR3 has 14 residues. The CDR3 reads CATTRGGEVETQYF. The CDR3 nucleotides read TGCGCCACCACTCGCGGGGGGGAGGTGGAGACCCAGTACTTC.

V is TRBV28 and J is TRBJ2-7; 7 bases match TRBD2. Germline V gives CDR1 MDHEN, CDR2 SYDVKM. Germline trimming cut 7 bases from V and 1 base from J; bases unmatched to any gene: 10. The CDR3 totals 15 residues. The CDR3 is CASTPSGYSSYEQYF. The CDR3 DNA follows: TGTGCCAGCACCCCTAGCGGATACTCGTCCTACGAGCAGTACTTC.

The V call is TRBV7-8, the J call TRBJ1-2, with 8 bases lining up with TRBD1. CDR3 length: 15 residues. V trimming: 3 bases; J trimming: 2 bases; junction bases outside the gene matches: 5. Germline V gene sequence: CDR1 SGHVS, CDR2 FQNEAQ. The CDR3: CASSLDRAINYGYTF. The CDR3 DNA reads as TGTGCCAGCAGCTTGGACAGGGCCATCAACTATGGCTACACCTTC.

This clone has just a few counts. The gene calls are TRBV5-1 and TRBJ1-2, with D possibly matching TRBD1 (5 bases). Trimming took 4 bases from V and 6 from J, leaving 16 bases between them. The CDR3 totals 14 residues. In germline, CDR1 is SGHRS, CDR2 YFSETQ. The CDR3 nucleotides are TGCGCCAGCAGCCTAACTCGGGGGGAGGATGGCTACACCTTC. As protein: CASSLTRGEDGYTF.

The J gene is TRBJ2-5, the V gene TRBV7-9; no clear D. The V and J ends lost 3 bases and 3 bases respectively, with 8 bases between them. CDR1 and CDR2 from the germline V gene are SEHNR and FQNEAQ (reference sequence). The length of the CDR3 is 13 residues. The CDR3: CASSLVVEETQYF. In nucleotides, the CDR3 is TGTGCCAGCAGCTTGGTTGTAGAAGAGACCCAGTACTTC.

V gene TRBV7-8 combines with J gene TRBJ2-1; TRBD1 matches at 8 bases. Looked up from germline, CDR1 is SGHVS and CDR2 is FQNEAQ. The trim removed 4 bases at V and 10 bases at J, leaving 15 bases unmatched. The CDR3 has 16 residues. Here the CDR3 DNA reads TGTGCCAGCAGCTCACGCCGGGACAGGAGCCTACGGGAGCAGTTCTTC. It codes for CASSSRRDRSLREQFF.

The rearrangement uses TRBV25-1 and TRBJ2-7; 10 bases map to TRBD2. V was pared by 3 bases and J by 3 bases, with 5 bases of the junction left unmatched. Germline CDR1 is MGHDK and CDR2 is SYGVNS. This CDR3 is 15 amino acids long. The DNA for the CDR3 is TGTGCCAGCAGTGAGGGTCGACTAGCGGGCTACGAGCAGTACTTC. Translation: CASSEGRLAGYEQYF.